These 12 T cell receptor beta chains originate from one sample sequenced in a study of T-cell reconstitution after alpha-beta-depleted transplantation in children. Preparation of the TCRbeta library used unique molecular identifiers. TCRdb re-called the PCR reads through MiXCR, storing one row per CDR3 protein. Here the sample spans 490,000 or so distinct CDR3 sequences, 9.5% to 15% being singletons. Sequenced material: PBMCs from the stem cell graft donor, taken from the stem cell graft. These receptors were taken from a human donor who donated a stem cell graft to a child with combined immunodeficiency.

This clonotype has only a few counts. This chain connects TRBV28 to TRBJ2-7, with 7 bases aligning to TRBD2. The V and J ends lost 6 bases and 3 bases, in that order; junction bases with no gene match: 8. The CDR3 length is 14 residues. Germline loops: CDR1 MDHEN, CDR2 SYDVKM. CDR3 bases: TGTGCCAGCAGCCCCCCGGGGGAGGGCTACGAGCAGTACTTC. Translating it yields CASSPPGEGYEQYF.

This chain connects TRBV3-1 to TRBJ2-2, with TRBD1 as a possible D gene (6 bases). Trimming took 4 bases from V and 13 from J, leaving 13 bases between them. The CDR3 covers 12 residues. The germline V gene has CDR1 LGHDT and CDR2 YNNKEL (reference sequence). CDR3 in amino acids: CASSRDNKGLFF. As DNA, the CDR3 is TGTGCCAGCAGCCGGGACAACAAGGGGCTGTTTTTT.

This sequence joins TRBV5-1 and TRBJ2-1, with D perhaps TRBD2 (5 bases). V shed 4 bases and J shed 5 bases, with 25 bases lying between them. The CDR3 extends over 18 amino acids. Germline V lookup: CDR1 SGHRS, CDR2 YFSETQ. The CDR3 region has the DNA TGCGCCAGCAGCGACCCCAGAGGACGGGCTAGCCTCCACAATGAGCAGTTCTTC. This encodes CASSDPRGRASLHNEQFF.

This clonotype has a handful of counts. This sequence joins TRBV12-5 and TRBJ2-3, with 8 bases aligning to TRBD1. V was clipped by 4 bases and J by 5 bases; unmatched bases: 11. The CDR3 contains 16 residues. Per the germline V gene, CDR1 is LGHNT and CDR2 is FRNRAP. The CDR3 loop reads CASGSLGTGVGDTQYF. The CDR3 DNA reads as TGTGCTAGTGGTTCCCTGGGGACAGGCGTCGGAGATACGCAGTATTTT.

The chain has TRBV25-1 and TRBJ1-2; 7 bases are shared with TRBD1. From germline, CDR1 is MGHDK and CDR2 SYGVNS. This CDR3 has 16 residues. J gave up 8 bases and V 1 base, and 13 bases lay outside the gene matches. CDR3 loop: CASSEFFVEGAEGYTF. As DNA, the CDR3 is TGTGCCAGCAGTGAATTCTTCGTGGAGGGGGCGGAAGGCTACACCTTC.

This clonotype was observed a handful of times. The chain joins TRBV18 to TRBJ2-7; D uncertain. The CDR3 has 13 amino acids. The germline CDR1 and CDR2 sequences are KGHSH and LQKENI. The V end was cut by 3 bases, the J end by 4 bases, with 10 bases between. CDR3 DNA sequence: TGTGCCAGCTCACCGCGCGGACGATACGAGCAGTACTTC. Translated, it gives CASSPRGRYEQYF.

The V and J genes are TRBV28 and TRBJ1-1; no clear D gene. V was cut by 5 bases and J by 6 bases, with 19 bases left in between. This CDR3 is 15 amino acids long. Germline CDR1 and CDR2: MDHEN and SYDVKM. The CDR3 sequence is CASSPTRPNWAEAFF. The CDR3 nucleotides are TGTGCCAGCAGTCCAACGCGGCCCAACTGGGCTGAAGCTTTCTTT.

This clonotype was seen at least ten times. The genes are TRBV12-3 or TRBV12-4 and TRBJ1-1, with 9 bases that match TRBD1. V was pared by 5 bases and J by 5 bases, with 9 bases of the junction left unmatched. CDR3 size: 15 residues. The CDR3: CASSPGTGRRTEAFF. CDR3 DNA: TGTGCCAGCAGTCCAGGGACAGGGAGGAGGACTGAAGCTTTCTTT.

This clonotype came up a few times. This chain uses TRBV18 with TRBJ2-1, with a weak D call TRBD1 (6 bases). CDR1 and CDR2 (germline): KGHSH, LQKENI. The V end was cut by 8 bases, the J end by 6 bases, with 11 bases between. There are 12 residues in the CDR3. This CDR3 is CASLQGGNEQFF. The CDR3 bases are TGTGCCAGCCTACAGGGTGGCAATGAGCAGTTCTTC.

This clonotype was found a few times. This rearrangement joins TRBV6-2 or TRBV6-3 to TRBJ2-1; 9 nucleotides match TRBD1. V dropped 6 bases and J dropped 3; count of bases not matched to a gene: 6. The CDR3 is 15 residues long. Looked up from germline, CDR1 is MNHEY and CDR2 is SVGEGT. The CDR3 protein is CASRKPGQGYNEQFF. CDR3 nucleotide sequence: TGTGCCAGCAGGAAGCCGGGACAGGGCTACAATGAGCAGTTCTTC.

The chain is built from TRBV7-3 and TRBJ2-2; no clear D gene. Trimming pared 0 bases from V and 6 bases from J, leaving 8 bases between. The germline CDR1 and CDR2 sequences are SGHTA and FQGTGA. The CDR3 is 14 residues long. CDR3 bases: TGTGCCAGCAGCTTAACAGGAAGAGCCGGGGAGCTGTTTTTT. Its translation is CASSLTGRAGELFF.

The chain is built from TRBV7-9 and TRBJ1-4; a weak D match, TRBD1 (6 bases). V lost 1 base and J 5 bases, leaving 17 bases between the germline ends. The CDR3 runs to 17 residues. CDR1 is SEHNR, CDR2 FQNEAQ, per germline (reference sequence). The CDR3 region is CASSLEDLDRLNEKLFF. CDR3 in DNA: TGTGCCAGCAGCTTAGAAGATTTAGACAGGTTGAATGAAAAACTGTTTTTT.